This T cell receptor (beta chain) comes out of a study of blood T cell repertoires in COVID-19. Study overall: COVID-19 samples collected from the United States, Italy and Spain covered acute and convalescent phases. The cDNA or gDNA used as material had been derived from T cells, B-cell-depleted T cells, or PBMCs.

Original handling: Quantification of nucleated cells was approximated via reference gene primer amplification. The repertoire was sequenced with immunoSEQ multiplex PCR; TCRdb's copy has only in-frame clones and lacks some. The V and J calls and clone size come from that table; D and trimming were worked out from the DNA. The sample consists of about 440,000 clones, around 89% of them appearing once. The origin of this receptor is a woman in her 30s with acute or convalescent COVID-19. Sequenced: peripheral blood.

CDR3 loop: CASSRQRAGGTQYF. The DNA for the CDR3 is TGTGCCAGCAGCCGCCAGAGGGCAGGGGGTACGCAGTATTTT. This rearrangement joins TRBV5-8 to TRBJ2-3; 7 positions agree with TRBD1. With 4 bases clipped from V and 8 bases from J, the junction kept 10 bases outside the gene matches. In germline, CDR1 is SGHTS, CDR2 YDEGEE. The CDR3 loop spans 14 amino acids.